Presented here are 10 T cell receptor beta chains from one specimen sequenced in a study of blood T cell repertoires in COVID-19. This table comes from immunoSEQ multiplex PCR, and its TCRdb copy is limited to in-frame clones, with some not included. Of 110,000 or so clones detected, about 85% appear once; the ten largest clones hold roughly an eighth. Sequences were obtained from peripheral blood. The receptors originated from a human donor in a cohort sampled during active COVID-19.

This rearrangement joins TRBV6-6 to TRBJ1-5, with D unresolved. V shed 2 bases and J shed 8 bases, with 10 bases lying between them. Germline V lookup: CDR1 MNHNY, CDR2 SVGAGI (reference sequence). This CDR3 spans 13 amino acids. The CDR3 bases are TGTGCCAGCAGTTACCTGCCCGACAAGCCCCAGCATTTT. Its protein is CASSYLPDKPQHF.

CDR3 DNA sequence: TGCGCCAGCAGCCAAGCCGTGCCCAGGGGTGCCCCCTACGAGCAGTACTTC. It specifies CASSQAVPRGAPYEQYF. The chain is built from TRBV4-1 and TRBJ2-7, with D possibly matching TRBD1 (6 bases). Trimming pared 1 base from V and 2 bases from J, leaving 18 bases between. The CDR3 has 17 residues. Germline values: CDR1 MGHRA, CDR2 YSYEKL.

In DNA form, the CDR3 reads TGTGCCAGCAGCTTAACCGGCTACGAGCAGTACTTC. Translation gives CASSLTGYEQYF. The V gene is TRBV7-9, the J gene TRBJ2-7; D gene unclear. V dropped 2 bases and J dropped 3 bases, with 5 bases sitting between them. The CDR3 sequence is 12 residues long. CDR1 and CDR2 (germline): SEHNR, FQNEAQ (reference sequence).

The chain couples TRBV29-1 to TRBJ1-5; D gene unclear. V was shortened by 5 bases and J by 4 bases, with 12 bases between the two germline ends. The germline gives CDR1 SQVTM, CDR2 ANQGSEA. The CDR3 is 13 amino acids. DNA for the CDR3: TGCAGCGTTCAGGTGGTGCTTAATCAGCCCCAGCATTTT. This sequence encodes CSVQVVLNQPQHF.

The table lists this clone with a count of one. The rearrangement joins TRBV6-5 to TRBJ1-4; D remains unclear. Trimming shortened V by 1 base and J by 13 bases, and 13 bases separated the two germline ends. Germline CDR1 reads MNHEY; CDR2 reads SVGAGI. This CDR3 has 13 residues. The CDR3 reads CASSYYPPSGLFF. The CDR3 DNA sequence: TGTGCCAGCAGTTACTACCCCCCCTCAGGACTGTTTTTT.

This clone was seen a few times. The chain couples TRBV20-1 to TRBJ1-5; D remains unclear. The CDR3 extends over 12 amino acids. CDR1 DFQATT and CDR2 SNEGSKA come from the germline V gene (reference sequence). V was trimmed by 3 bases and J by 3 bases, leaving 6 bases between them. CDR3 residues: CSASMANQPQHF. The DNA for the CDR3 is TGCAGTGCTAGTATGGCCAATCAGCCCCAGCATTTT.

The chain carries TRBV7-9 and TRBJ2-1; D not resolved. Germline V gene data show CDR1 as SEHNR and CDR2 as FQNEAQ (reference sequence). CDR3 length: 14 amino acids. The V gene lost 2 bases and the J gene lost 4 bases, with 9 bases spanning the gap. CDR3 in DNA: TGTGCCAGCAGCTTATCTGGGCCTTACAATGAGCAGTTCTTC. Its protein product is CASSLSGPYNEQFF.

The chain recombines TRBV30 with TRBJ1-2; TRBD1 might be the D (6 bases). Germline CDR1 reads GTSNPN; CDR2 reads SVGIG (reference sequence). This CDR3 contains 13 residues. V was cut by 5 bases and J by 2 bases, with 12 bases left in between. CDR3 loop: CAWAGQRNYGYTF. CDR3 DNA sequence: TGTGCCTGGGCCGGACAGCGGAACTATGGCTACACCTTC.

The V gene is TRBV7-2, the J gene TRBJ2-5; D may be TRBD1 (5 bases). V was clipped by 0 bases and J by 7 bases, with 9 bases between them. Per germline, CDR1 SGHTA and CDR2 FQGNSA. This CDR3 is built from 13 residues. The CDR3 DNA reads TGTGCCAGCAGCTTAGCGCTTCAGGGGACCCAGTACTTC. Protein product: CASSLALQGTQYF.

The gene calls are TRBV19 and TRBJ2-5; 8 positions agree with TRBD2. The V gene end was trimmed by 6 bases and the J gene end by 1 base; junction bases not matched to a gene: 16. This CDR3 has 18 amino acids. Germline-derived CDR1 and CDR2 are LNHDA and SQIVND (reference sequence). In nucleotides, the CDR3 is TGTGCCAGTAGACAACGACCGGGGGGGGCTGGCAGCCAAGAGACCCAGTACTTC. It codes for CASRQRPGGAGSQETQYF.